The 24 T cell receptor beta chains reported below all come from one sample, sequenced in a study of blood T cell repertoires in COVID-19. Sequencing used immunoSEQ multiplex PCR; TCRdb keeps in-frame clones, though not all of them. The table records tens of thousands of clones, approximately 87% of them present only once. What was sequenced was peripheral blood. The receptors originated from a human donor with active COVID-19. The donor label of this sample is uncertain.

The chain links TRBV27 to TRBJ1-1, with a weak D call TRBD1 (6 bases). V gave up 2 bases and J gave up 6 bases, with 16 bases separating them. Germline V gives CDR1 MNHEY, CDR2 SMNVEV (reference sequence). The CDR3 loop spans 15 amino acids. The DNA for the CDR3 is TGTGCCAGCAGTTTAGGGGTCGGGGGGCGGGCTGAAGCTTTCTTT. Protein sequence: CASSLGVGGRAEAFF.

The rearrangement joins TRBV5-4 to TRBJ1-1, with a possible D match to TRBD1 (6 bases). The CDR3 is 16 amino acids. Trimming removed 0 bases from V and 3 bases from J, with 15 bases in between. Germline CDR1 is SGHNT and CDR2 is YYREEE (reference sequence). In nucleotides, the CDR3 is TGTGCCAGCAGCTTGGGATTGCGGGGGCTGGACACTGAAGCTTTCTTT. Amino acids: CASSLGLRGLDTEAFF.

The chain joins TRBV6-1 to TRBJ1-6; D gene uncertain. With 2 bases removed from V and 8 bases from J, the gap between germline ends came to 16 bases. The CDR3 is made up of 16 amino acids. Germline CDR1 is MNHNS and CDR2 is SASEGT. The CDR3 reads CASSERSAASYSPLHF. The CDR3 nucleotides are TGTGCCAGCAGTGAAAGATCCGCGGCATCATATTCACCCCTCCACTTT.

V usage is TRBV3-1 (or the pseudogene TRBV3-2) and J usage is TRBJ2-5, with 7 bases that match TRBD1. CDR1 is LGHDT, CDR2 YNNKEL, per germline (reference sequence). The CDR3 is 16 amino acids. After removal of 2 bases from V and 2 bases from J, the junction contained 8 bases not matched to a gene. For the CDR3, the DNA is TGTGCCAGCAGCCAAATCGGGACAGCCCTTCAAGAGACCCAGTACTTC. This encodes CASSQIGTALQETQYF.

This chain connects TRBV7-6 to TRBJ2-1; tentatively, D is TRBD2 (6 bases). This CDR3 region has 15 residues. The germline CDR1 and CDR2 sequences are SGHVS and FNYEAQ. V was clipped by 2 bases and J by 1 base, with 9 bases between them. Here the CDR3 reads CASSLRAGSYNEQFF. The CDR3 DNA is TGTGCCAGCAGCTTAAGGGCGGGGTCCTACAATGAGCAGTTCTTC.

This clone occurred once. The gene calls are TRBV4-1 and TRBJ1-1; 9 positions agree with TRBD1. CDR3 length: 13 residues. Germline V gene lookup returns CDR1 MGHRA and CDR2 YSYEKL. With V trimmed by 6 bases and J by 4 bases, 3 bases remained unmatched. CDR3 nucleotide sequence: TGCGCCAGCAGACAGACAGGGGGCACTGAAGCTTTCTTT. Protein sequence: CASRQTGGTEAFF.

The chain uses TRBV21-1 and TRBJ1-5; the D call in the table, TRBD1, was not verified against the DNA. TRBV21-1 is tagged as a pseudogene. This CDR3 is 15 amino acids long. The CDR3 coding sequence is TGTGCCAGCAGCACGCTACAGGGTTTCGATCAGCCCCAGCATTTT. It is translated as CASSTLQGFDQPQHF.

The chain recombines TRBV5-1 with TRBJ2-1, with TRBD2 matching 9 bases. V trimming: 3 bases; J trimming: 7 bases; junction bases outside the gene matches: 11. This CDR3 has 16 amino acids. From germline, CDR1 is SGHRS and CDR2 YFSETQ. The CDR3 nucleotides read TGCGCCAGCAGCTCGGGTGGGACTAGCTTTTATAATGAGCAGTTCTTC. It codes for CASSSGGTSFYNEQFF.

In this sample, this clone turned up once. V usage is TRBV5-1 and J usage is TRBJ2-2, with a possible D match to TRBD2 (5 bases). The germline V and J ends were trimmed by 0 bases and 1 base, with 13 bases remaining between them. This CDR3 has 17 residues. Germline loops: CDR1 SGHRS, CDR2 YFSETQ. This chain's CDR3 is CASSLAVSSMNTGELFF. The CDR3 coding sequence is TGCGCCAGCAGCTTGGCCGTTTCTAGCATGAACACCGGGGAGCTGTTTTTT.

This chain connects TRBV11-2 to TRBJ2-5; the match to TRBD2 covers 14 bases. The germline V gene encodes CDR1 SGHAT and CDR2 FQNNGV. V lost 4 bases to trimming and J lost 7 bases; unmatched junction nucleotides: 5. The CDR3 totals 15 residues. The CDR3 region has the DNA TGTGCCAGCAGCTCGGGACTAGCGGGGGTAGGGACCCAGTACTTC. As protein: CASSSGLAGVGTQYF.

The chain combines TRBV18 with TRBJ2-1, with unresolved D. V was shortened by 3 bases and J by 8 bases, with 11 bases between the two germline ends. Per germline, CDR1 KGHSH and CDR2 LQKENI. The length of the CDR3 is 13 residues. CDR3 sequence: CASSPASVHEQFF. In DNA form, the CDR3 reads TGTGCCAGCTCACCCGCCTCGGTCCATGAGCAGTTCTTC. The full variable domain, rest sourced from reference TRBV18 and TRBJ2-1, is NAGVMQNPRHLVRRRGQEARLRCSPMKGHSHVYWYRQLPEEGLKFMVYLQKENIIDESGMPKERFSAEFPKEGPSILRIQQVVRGDSAAYFCASSPASVHEQFFGPGTRLTVL.

The chain has TRBV7-2 and TRBJ2-1; 7 bases are a match to TRBD2. CDR1 and CDR2 from the germline V gene are SGHTA and FQGNSA. V gave up 3 bases and J gave up 3 bases; unmatched junction bases: 2. This CDR3 is built from 14 residues. In DNA, the CDR3 is TGTGCCAGCAGCTTGGGGGGGGGCTACAATGAGCAGTTCTTC. Translation: CASSLGGGYNEQFF.

The chain joins TRBV5-1 to TRBJ1-3; 7 bases map to TRBD1. The CDR3 has 21 amino acids. Germline assignment: CDR1 SGHRS and CDR2 YFSETQ. Unmatched junction bases numbered 19, after V lost 0 bases and J lost 1 base. The CDR3 protein is CASSLDPRDSPPFVSGNTIYF. The CDR3 nucleotides are TGCGCCAGCAGCTTGGACCCACGGGACAGTCCCCCTTTCGTGTCTGGAAACACCATATATTTT.

The chain couples TRBV5-4 to TRBJ1-2, with TRBD1 matching 7 bases. This CDR3 spans 15 amino acids. CDR1 is SGHNT and CDR2 is YYREEE in the germline V gene (reference sequence). Trimming took 7 bases from V and 7 from J; bases not matched to a gene: 16. The CDR3, as DNA: TGTGCCAGCTCCCAAACAGGGGCCCTTTCTATTGGCTACACCTTC. Translated: CASSQTGALSIGYTF.

DNA of the CDR3: TGTGCCAGCAGTGAAGGGGTAGCGGGGGTAGAGAAAATAGATACGCAGTATTTT. Protein product: CASSEGVAGVEKIDTQYF. The chain links TRBV6-4 to TRBJ2-3, with 9 bases aligning to TRBD2. CDR1 and CDR2 from the germline V gene are MRHNA and SNTAGT. This CDR3 is 18 amino acids long. The ends lost 3 bases at V and 5 bases at J; junction bases unmatched: 15.

This clone has just one count. The junction shows a germline mismatch at one end, possibly a read error. The V gene is TRBV5-8, the J gene TRBJ2-6, with D tentatively TRBD1 (6 bases). The germline V gene has CDR1 SGHTS and CDR2 YDEGEE. The CDR3 consists of 14 residues. CDR3 coding DNA: TGTGCCAACAGCAGGGGTTCTGGGGCCAACGTCCTGACTTTC. Protein: CANSRGSGANVLTF. Variable domain in full (rest from reference TRBV5-8 and TRBJ2-6): EAGVTQSPTHLIKTRGQQATLRCSPISGHTSVYWYQQALGLGLQFLLWYDEGEERNRGNFPPRFSGRQFPNYSSELNVNALELEDSALYLCANSRGSGANVLTFGAGSRLTVL.

The rearrangement uses TRBV5-5 and TRBJ2-7; 7 bases are shared with TRBD1. The V gene's germline CDR1 is SGHKS and CDR2 YYEKEE (reference sequence). V was clipped by 2 bases and J by 5 bases; unmatched bases: 7. This CDR3 comprises 14 residues. DNA for the CDR3: TGTGCCAGCAGCTTCGTCGGGGACAGAAACGAGCAGTACTTC. Amino acids: CASSFVGDRNEQYF.

The chain joins TRBV2 to TRBJ2-1; a weak D match, TRBD1 (6 bases). The V gene's germline CDR1 is SNHLY and CDR2 FYNNEI. The V and J ends lost 8 bases and 6 bases respectively, with 29 bases between them. This CDR3 has 18 residues. Here the CDR3 reads CASGKSGTRRLAGNEQFF. The DNA for the CDR3 is TGTGCCAGCGGGAAATCCGGGACAAGAAGGTTGGCCGGCAATGAGCAGTTCTTC.

This rearrangement joins TRBV5-6 to TRBJ1-2; perhaps TRBD1 as D (6 bases). Deletions cut 4 bases from V and 6 bases from J, with 22 bases between. There are 16 residues in the CDR3. Germline V lookup: CDR1 SGHDT, CDR2 YYEEEE. CDR3 DNA sequence: TGTGCCAGCAGCATTGCCGAGACAGGCGGATCGGATGGCTACACCTTC. Its protein is CASSIAETGGSDGYTF.

The genes are TRBV15 and TRBJ1-2, with D possibly TRBD1 on 6 matching bases. V lost 2 bases and J 5 bases, leaving 9 bases between the germline ends. The V gene's germline CDR1 is LNHNV and CDR2 YYDKDF (reference sequence). The CDR3 is made up of 13 amino acids. CDR3 residues: CATSRQGNYGYTF. As DNA, the CDR3 is TGTGCCACCAGCAGACAGGGGAATTATGGCTACACCTTC.

The chain employs TRBV7-3 and TRBJ1-2; D is perhaps TRBD1 (6 bases). The CDR3 has 14 amino acids. Germline lookup yields CDR1 SGHTA and CDR2 FQGTGA. Trimming left V 5 bases short and J 2 bases short, with 12 bases between. The CDR3 sequence: CASSPGGANYGYTF. The DNA of the CDR3 is TGTGCCAGCAGCCCCGGGGGGGCCAACTATGGCTACACCTTC.

This clone was observed a single time. The genes are TRBV11-2 and TRBJ1-4, with 9 bases matching TRBD1. Germline V CDR1 and CDR2: SGHAT, FQNNGV. V shed 3 bases, J shed 8 bases, and the junction held 7 bases outside the gene matches. This CDR3 spans 15 amino acids. The CDR3 sequence: CASSFGTGMGEKLFF. The CDR3 nucleotides read TGTGCCAGCAGCTTCGGGACAGGGATGGGAGAAAAACTGTTTTTT. The entire variable domain, with the rest obtained from reference TRBV11-2 and TRBJ1-4, is as follows: EAGVAQSPRYKIIEKRQSVAFWCNPISGHATLYWYQQILGQGPKLLIQFQNNGVVDDSQLPKDRFSAERLKGVDSTLKIQPAKLEDSAVYLCASSFGTGMGEKLFFGSGTQLSVL.

This chain connects TRBV18 to TRBJ2-7; the D gene is possibly TRBD1 (6 bases). The CDR3 runs 16 residues. V shed 6 bases and J shed 3 bases, with 21 bases lying between them. Germline lookup yields CDR1 KGHSH and CDR2 LQKENI. CDR3 sequence (DNA): TGTGCCAGCTCGCCGAGACGGACAGTTCTCCTCTACGAGCAGTACTTC. Translating it yields CASSPRRTVLLYEQYF.

J is TRBJ2-2 and V is TRBV27; 16 bases agree with TRBD2. CDR1 is MNHEY and CDR2 is SMNVEV in the germline V gene (reference sequence). The trim removed 10 bases at V and 2 bases at J, leaving 7 bases unmatched. CDR3 size: 17 residues. The CDR3 is CATRGLAGGPNTGELFF. The CDR3 DNA follows: TGTGCCACCCGGGGACTAGCGGGGGGGCCCAACACCGGGGAGCTGTTTTTT.